This T cell receptor (beta chain) was observed in a study of T cell responses to AZD1222 COVID-19 vaccine. TCRdb's table, derived via immunoSEQ multiplex PCR, lists solely in-frame clones and lacks some. The repertoire has under 70,000 clones, over 60% of them found once; the top ten carry more than 13%. This clone was observed once. Sequenced material: peripheral blood, taken on day 0 of AZD1222 vaccination. The TCR comes from an adult in good health.

CDR3 DNA: TGTGCCAGCAGTTACGTTGGCGATGGCTACACCTTC. It translates to CASSYVGDGYTF. This chain connects TRBV6-2 or TRBV6-3 to TRBJ1-2; D gene ambiguous. The V gene lost 2 bases and the J gene lost 6 bases, with 7 bases spanning the gap. Looked up from germline, CDR1 is MNHEY and CDR2 is SVGEGT. The CDR3 loop spans 12 amino acids.